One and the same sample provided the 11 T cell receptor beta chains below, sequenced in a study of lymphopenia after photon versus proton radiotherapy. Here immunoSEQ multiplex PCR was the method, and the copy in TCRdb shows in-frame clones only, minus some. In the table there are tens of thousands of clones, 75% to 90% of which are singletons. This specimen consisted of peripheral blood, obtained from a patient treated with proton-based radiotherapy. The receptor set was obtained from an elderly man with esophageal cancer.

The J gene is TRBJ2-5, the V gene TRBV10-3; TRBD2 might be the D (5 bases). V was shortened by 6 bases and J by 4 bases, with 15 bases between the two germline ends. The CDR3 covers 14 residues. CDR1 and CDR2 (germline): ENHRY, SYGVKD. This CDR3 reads CAIRTSGSGETQYF. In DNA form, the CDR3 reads TGTGCCATCAGAACCTCGGGGTCCGGAGAGACCCAGTACTTC.

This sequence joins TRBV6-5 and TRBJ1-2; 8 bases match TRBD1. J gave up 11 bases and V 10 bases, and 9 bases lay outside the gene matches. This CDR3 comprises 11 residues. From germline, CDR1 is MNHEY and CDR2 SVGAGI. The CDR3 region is CATRGLIRYTF. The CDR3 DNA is TGTGCCACCAGGGGGCTGATTCGATACACCTTC.

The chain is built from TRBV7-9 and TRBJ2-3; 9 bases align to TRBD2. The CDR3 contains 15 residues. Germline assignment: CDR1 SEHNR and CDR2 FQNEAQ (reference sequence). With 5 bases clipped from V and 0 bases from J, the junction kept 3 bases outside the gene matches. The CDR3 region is CASSPSGISTDTQYF. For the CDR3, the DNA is TGTGCCAGCAGCCCTAGCGGGATCAGCACAGATACGCAGTATTTT. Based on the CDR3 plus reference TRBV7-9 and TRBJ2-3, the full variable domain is DTGVSQNPRHKITKRGQNVTFRCDPISEHNRLYWYRQTLGQGPEFLTYFQNEAQLEKSRLLSDRFSAERPKGSFSTLEIQRTEQGDSAMYLCASSPSGISTDTQYFGPGTRLTVL.

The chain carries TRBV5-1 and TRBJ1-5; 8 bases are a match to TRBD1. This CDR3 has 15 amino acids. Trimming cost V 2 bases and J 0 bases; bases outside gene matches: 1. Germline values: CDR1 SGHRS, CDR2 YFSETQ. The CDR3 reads CASSLGQGSNQPQHF. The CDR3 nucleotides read TGCGCCAGCAGCTTAGGACAGGGTAGCAATCAGCCCCAGCATTTT.

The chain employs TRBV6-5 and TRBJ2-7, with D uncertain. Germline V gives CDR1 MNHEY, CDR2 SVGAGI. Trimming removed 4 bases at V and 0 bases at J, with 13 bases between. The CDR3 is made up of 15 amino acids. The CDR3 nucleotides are TGTGCCAGCAGTTCTCCTGGGCTAGGCTCCTACGAGCAGTACTTC. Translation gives CASSSPGLGSYEQYF.

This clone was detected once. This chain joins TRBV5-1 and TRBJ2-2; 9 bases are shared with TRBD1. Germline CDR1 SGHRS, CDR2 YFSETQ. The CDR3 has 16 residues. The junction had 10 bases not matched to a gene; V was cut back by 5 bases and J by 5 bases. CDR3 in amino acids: CASSLPGQGRTGELFF. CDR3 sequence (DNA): TGCGCCAGCAGTTTGCCGGGACAGGGTCGGACCGGGGAGCTGTTTTTT.

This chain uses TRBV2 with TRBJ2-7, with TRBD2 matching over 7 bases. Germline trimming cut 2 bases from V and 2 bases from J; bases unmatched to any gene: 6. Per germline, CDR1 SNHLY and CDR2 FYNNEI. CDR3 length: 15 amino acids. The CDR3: CASSENPGLAYEQYF. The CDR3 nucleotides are TGTGCCAGCAGTGAAAACCCCGGACTAGCCTACGAGCAGTACTTC.

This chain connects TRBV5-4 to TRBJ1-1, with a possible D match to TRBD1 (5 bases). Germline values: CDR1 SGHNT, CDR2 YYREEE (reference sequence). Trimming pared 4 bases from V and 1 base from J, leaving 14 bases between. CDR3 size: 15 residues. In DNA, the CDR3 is TGTGCCAGCAGCCCCGGGGGTACAGGGAACACTGAAGCTTTCTTT. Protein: CASSPGGTGNTEAFF.

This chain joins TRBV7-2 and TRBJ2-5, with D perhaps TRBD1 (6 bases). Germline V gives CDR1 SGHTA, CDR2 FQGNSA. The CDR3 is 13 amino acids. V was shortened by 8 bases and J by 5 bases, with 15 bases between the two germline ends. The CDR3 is CASVRSTGETQYF. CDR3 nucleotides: TGTGCCAGCGTACGTAGTACAGGGGAGACCCAGTACTTC.

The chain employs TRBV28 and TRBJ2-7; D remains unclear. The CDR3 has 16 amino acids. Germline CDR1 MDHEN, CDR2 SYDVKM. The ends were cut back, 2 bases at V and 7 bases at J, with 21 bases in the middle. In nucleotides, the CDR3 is TGTGCCAGCAGTTTAAGCTCAGGATTAGTTTTCAGGGAGCAGTACTTC. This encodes CASSLSSGLVFREQYF. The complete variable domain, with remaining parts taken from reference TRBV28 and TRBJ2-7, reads DVKVTQSSRYLVKRTGEKVFLECVQDMDHENMFWYRQDPGLGLRLIYFSYDVKMKEKGDIPEGYSVSREKKERFSLILESASTNQTSMYLCASSLSSGLVFREQYFGPGTRLTVT.

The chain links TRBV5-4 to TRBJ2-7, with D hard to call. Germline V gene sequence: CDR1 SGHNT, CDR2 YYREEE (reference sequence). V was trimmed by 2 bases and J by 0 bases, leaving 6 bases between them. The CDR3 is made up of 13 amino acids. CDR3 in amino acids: CASSFSSSYEQYF. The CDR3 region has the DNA TGTGCCAGCAGCTTTTCGAGCTCCTACGAGCAGTACTTC.